This T cell receptor (beta chain) was sequenced in a study of glioma-infiltrating T cells. Amplification of TCR alpha and beta CDR3 regions from RNA used iRepertoire nested multiplex PCR. Tissue mRNA or PBMC total RNA, 100-400 ng, went into one-step reverse transcription and amplification. A single record per CDR3 protein comes from TCRdb applying MiXCR to the multiplex PCR reads. The data show over 120,000 distinct CDR3 sequences, with roughly 43% seen just once and about 18% held by the top ten. Germline CDR1 and CDR2: DFQATT and SNEGSKA (reference sequence). V gave up 3 bases and J gave up 3 bases; unmatched junction bases: 5. The CDR3 sequence is 13 residues long. With respect to this clonotype: Its antigen is still unknown.

Notes on the study in general: Above-expected tissue-blood divergence occurred in all gliomas, most in low-grade ones. Very few CDR3 sequences were shared between tissue and blood.

This TCR was sampled from a human donor with low-grade glioma or glioblastoma, undergoing nonglioma brain surgery, or in good health (not recorded which). The V gene is TRBV20-1, the J gene TRBJ2-7, with 7 bases lining up with TRBD1. The sequenced material came from glioma tissue, nonneoplastic brain tissue, or PBMCs (not recorded which). CDR3 sequence: CSASTRQGYEQYF. The CDR3 nucleotides are TGCAGTGCTAGTACTAGACAGGGCTACGAGCAGTACTTC.